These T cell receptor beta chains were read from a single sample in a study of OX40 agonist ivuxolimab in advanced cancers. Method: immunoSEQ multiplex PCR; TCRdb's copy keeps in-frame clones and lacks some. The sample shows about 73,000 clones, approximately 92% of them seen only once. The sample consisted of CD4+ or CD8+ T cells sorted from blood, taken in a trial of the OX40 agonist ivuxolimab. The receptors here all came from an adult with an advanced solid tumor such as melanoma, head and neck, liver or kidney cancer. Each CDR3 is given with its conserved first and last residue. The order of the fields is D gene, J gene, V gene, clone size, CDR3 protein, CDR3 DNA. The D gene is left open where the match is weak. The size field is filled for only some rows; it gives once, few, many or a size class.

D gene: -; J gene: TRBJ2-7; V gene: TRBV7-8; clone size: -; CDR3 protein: CASSLGGVTYEQYF; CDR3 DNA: TGTGCCAGCAGCTTAGGGGGGGTTACCTACGAGCAGTACTTC
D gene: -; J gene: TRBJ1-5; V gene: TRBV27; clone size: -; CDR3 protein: CASSSLGGQPQHF; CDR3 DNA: TGTGCCAGCAGTTCTTTAGGGGGTCAGCCCCAGCATTTT
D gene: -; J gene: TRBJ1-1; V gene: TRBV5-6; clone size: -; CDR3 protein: CASSLEYSTEAFF; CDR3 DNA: TGTGCCAGCAGCTTGGAATACAGCACTGAAGCTTTCTTT
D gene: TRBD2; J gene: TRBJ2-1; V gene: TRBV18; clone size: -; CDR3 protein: CASSSAGGVYNEQFF; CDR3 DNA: TGTGCCAGCTCGTCGGCGGGGGGCGTCTACAATGAGCAGTTCTTC
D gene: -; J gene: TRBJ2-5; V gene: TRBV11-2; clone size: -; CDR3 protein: CASRPPDRVETQYF; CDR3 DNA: TGTGCCAGCAGACCCCCGGATAGGGTGGAGACCCAGTACTTC
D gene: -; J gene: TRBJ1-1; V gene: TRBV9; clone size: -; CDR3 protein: CASSNPGTQNTEAFF; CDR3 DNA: TGTGCCAGCAGCAACCCCGGGACACAGAACACTGAAGCTTTCTTT
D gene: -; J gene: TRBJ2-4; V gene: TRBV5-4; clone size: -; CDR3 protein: CASSFVGGGGNIQYF; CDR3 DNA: TGTGCCAGCAGCTTCGTAGGGGGGGGCGGAAACATTCAGTACTTC
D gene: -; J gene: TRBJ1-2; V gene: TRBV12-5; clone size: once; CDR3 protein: CASGLSGYGYTF; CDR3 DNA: TGTGCTAGTGGTTTATCAGGGTATGGCTACACCTTC
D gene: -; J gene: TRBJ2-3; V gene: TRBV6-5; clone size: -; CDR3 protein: CASSYSGRVWADTQYF; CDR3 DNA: TGTGCCAGCAGTTACTCTGGTAGGGTGTGGGCCGATACGCAGTATTTT
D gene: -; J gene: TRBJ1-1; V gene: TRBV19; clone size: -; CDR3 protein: CASTQDPAGNTEAFF; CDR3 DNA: TGTGCCAGTACCCAGGACCCTGCGGGCAACACTGAAGCTTTCTTT
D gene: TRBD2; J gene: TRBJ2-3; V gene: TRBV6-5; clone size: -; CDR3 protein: CASSLTSGGSADTQYF; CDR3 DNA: TGTGCCAGCAGTTTAACTAGCGGGGGGTCAGCAGATACGCAGTATTTT
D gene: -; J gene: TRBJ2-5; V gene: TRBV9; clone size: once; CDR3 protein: CASSSTTETQYF; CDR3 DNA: TGTGCCAGCAGTTCGACCACCGAGACCCAGTACTTC
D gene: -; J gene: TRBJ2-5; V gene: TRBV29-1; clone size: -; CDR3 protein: CSVEKFETQYF; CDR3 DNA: TGCAGCGTTGAAAAGTTTGAGACCCAGTACTTC
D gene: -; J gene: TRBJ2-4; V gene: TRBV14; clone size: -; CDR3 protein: CASSQGRGAKNIQYF; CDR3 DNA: TGTGCCAGCAGCCAAGGTCGAGGGGCGAAAAACATTCAGTACTTC
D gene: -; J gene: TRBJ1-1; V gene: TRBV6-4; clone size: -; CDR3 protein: CASSDWEGTEAFF; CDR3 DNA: TGTGCCAGCAGTGACTGGGAGGGGACTGAAGCTTTCTTT